The 3 T cell receptor beta chains reported below all come from one sample, sequenced in a study of shared T cell receptors in the human thymus. Measured with immunoSEQ multiplex PCR; TCRdb has only the in-frame clones, and not every one. This sample has hundreds of thousands of clones, with approximately 87% found just once. These data are also associated with another study on human thymus T cells.

The sample comprised thymocytes. All receptors derive from a boy under two years old with a congenital heart defect.

This clone has more than one count but fewer than ten. V gene TRBV10-3 combines with J gene TRBJ1-1; TRBD1 matches at 7 bases. With V trimmed by 11 bases and J by 3 bases, 9 bases remained unmatched. This CDR3 comprises 13 residues. Germline CDR1 is ENHRY and CDR2 is SYGVKD. CDR3: CAYGKGADTEAFF. The CDR3 region has the DNA TGTGCCTACGGTAAGGGGGCGGACACTGAAGCTTTCTTT.

The table lists this clone with a count of one. The V call is TRBV4-2, the J call TRBJ2-2; D call uncertain. CDR1 and CDR2 from the germline V gene are LGHNA and YNFKEQ. The CDR3 is 16 residues long. Trimming removed 0 bases from V and 2 bases from J, with 10 bases in between. CDR3 region: CASSQEEAGNTGELFF. CDR3 DNA: TGTGCCAGCAGCCAAGAGGAAGCAGGAAACACCGGGGAGCTGTTTTTT.

This chain uses TRBV15 with TRBJ2-5; weak D call: TRBD2 (7 bases). Germline CDR1 is LNHNV and CDR2 is YYDKDF (reference sequence). Trimming removed 2 bases from V and 2 bases from J, with 18 bases in between. The CDR3 runs 17 residues. Written as DNA, the CDR3 is TGTGCCACCAGCAGACCCCACGGGGAGGGGACACAAGAGACCCAGTACTTC. This sequence encodes CATSRPHGEGTQETQYF.